The source of this T cell receptor beta chain is a study of T cell repertoires in chronic hepatitis B (dated by TCRdb to between 2018 and 2021). Its CDR3 holds 15 amino acids, cysteine through phenylalanine. The read is trimmed to its CDR3 DNA, 45 bases read in frame from base 1. The germline V gene encodes CDR1 SEHNR and CDR2 FQNEAQ (reference sequence). V gives up 5 bases and J gives up 3 bases, and the segment between their germline ends measures 13 bases. Receptor libraries were prepared by the immunoSEQ multiplex PCR assay. In its TCRdb copy, this immuneACCESS table keeps in-frame sequences only and misses some clones. Where compared with another copy, unresolved V genes explain less than half of these, and the others have no known cause. This sample holds 500 to 800 clones; 65% to 85% were observed only once. 17% of the sample rests with the top ten. With respect to this clone: What this receptor recognizes is not known. It has no much larger one-base neighbor in the sample; base qualities were not kept.

The specimen sequenced was total CD8+ T cells from PBMCs. This TCR was recovered from a human donor with chronic hepatitis B virus infection. The chain links TRBV7-9 with TRBJ2-2; perhaps TRBD2 is the D gene, with 6 bases matching. The CDR3 region reads CASSLPGGYTGELFF. The nucleotides are TGTGCCAGCAGCCTCCCTGGGGGGTACACCGGGGAGCTGTTTTTT.